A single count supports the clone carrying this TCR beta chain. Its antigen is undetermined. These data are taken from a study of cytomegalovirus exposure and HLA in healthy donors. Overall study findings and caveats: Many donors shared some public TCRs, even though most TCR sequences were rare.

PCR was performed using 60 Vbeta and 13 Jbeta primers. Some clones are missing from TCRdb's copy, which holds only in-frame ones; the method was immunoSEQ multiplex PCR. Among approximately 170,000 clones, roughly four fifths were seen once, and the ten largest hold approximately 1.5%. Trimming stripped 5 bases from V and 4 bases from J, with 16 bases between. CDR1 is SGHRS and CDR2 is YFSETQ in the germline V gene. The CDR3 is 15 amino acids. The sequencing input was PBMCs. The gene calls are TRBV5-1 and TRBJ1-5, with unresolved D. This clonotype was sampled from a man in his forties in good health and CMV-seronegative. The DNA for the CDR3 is TGCGCCAGCAGGATCTCCTCCAACACAAATCAGCCCCAGCATTTT. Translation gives CASRISSNTNQPQHF.